Detailed here is one TCR beta chain. There is no known antigen for this receptor. There are no base qualities to consult, and no much larger clone falls within one base. This sample is drawn from a study of blood T cell repertoires in COVID-19 (dated by TCRdb to about 2020). General notes on the study: The collaborator samples originated in the United States, Italy and Spain and spanned the acute and convalescent phases of COVID-19. The prospective study material was composed of cDNA or gDNA derived from T cells, B-cell-depleted T cells, or PBMCs. Deeply sampled blood TCRbeta repertoires from subjects exposed to, actively infected with, or recovered from COVID-19 were included in the dataset. The repertoires were released in a freely available public database intended as a resource for research on the immune response to SARS-CoV-2. The samples were drawn from the first 160 participants of the ongoing ImmuneRACE study and from 950 to 1,500 subjects provided by 6 global collaborators. Nearly every sample came with metadata listing a de-identified subject ID, COVID-19 status, age in years and sex. Where available, HLA class I and class II types were taken from metadata supplied by the sample provider and were not determined by assay-based typing.

CDR1 and CDR2 (LGHNA, YSLEER) derive from the germline V gene. Reading from cysteine to phenylalanine, the CDR3 counts 15 amino acids. The entry retains the CDR3 DNA only, 45 bases that are in frame from base 1. Trimming takes 0 bases from V and 0 bases from J, and the germline ends sit 6 bases apart. Whole blood was collected in K2EDTA tubes by collaborating institutions according to the institutions' own protocols. Collaborator samples were shipped for TCRbeta analysis as frozen whole blood, isolated PBMCs, or DNA extracted from either sample type. Summary of the overall study and its limitations: Clinical and demographic metadata were provided uncurated, with the amount varying by source and participant.

The immunoSEQ Assay, a bias-controlled multiplex PCR, was used to amplify TCRbeta CDR3 regions from genomic DNA. On the study's bioinformatics: Nucleated cell counts per sample were estimated from amplification of reference gene primers within the assay. To quantify the absolute abundance of each unique TCRbeta CDR3 rearrangement, sequence reads were collapsed and filtered. For each sample, productive Simpson clonality was calculated as the square root of Simpson's diversity index across productive rearrangements. This immuneACCESS table, as held by TCRdb, lists in-frame sequences with V and J called but not all clones. Of the missing ones, under half trace to an unresolved V gene in checked studies; the others have no known cause. That table supplies the V and J calls and clone size; D and trimming were determined from the DNA. In all, the sample holds approximately 89,000 clones, and approximately 80% of those were seen once. The ten largest clonotypes hold around 11% of the sample.

The sample comprised peripheral blood. The receptor was isolated from a woman between 65 and 79 years old with active or convalescent COVID-19. This chain is built from TRBV4-3 and TRBJ1-5; no confident D gene assignment can be made. The CDR3 has the sequence CASSQDLSSNQPQHF. DNA sequence: TGCGCCAGCAGCCAAGATCTCAGTAGCAATCAGCCCCAGCATTTT.